This T cell receptor beta chain was identified in a study of Ad26.COV2.S vaccination and SARS-CoV-2 variants. Overall study context: In the study, Ad26.COV2.S was injected intramuscularly once, or twice 56 days apart. Study observations and caveats: Spike-specific TCR breadth in vaccine recipients exceeded that seen in placebo recipients. Marked by substantial breadth, spike-specific CD8+ and CD4+ T cell responses were reportedly seen after vaccination.

With regard to this clone: Its antigen is unknown.

Treatment given: 19 received Ad26.COV2.S at low or high dose, single or two shots; several received placebo; per-sample allocation not given. The study sampled participants on day 63 after the first vaccine or placebo injection. Donor was an adult aged 18-55 years in Boston. CDR1 and CDR2 from the germline V gene are SGHRS and YFSETQ. The CDR3 has 13 residues. The V and J ends lost 6 bases and 7 bases respectively, with 11 bases between them. Repertoires were generated with immunoSEQ multiplex PCR, while TCRdb's copy carries only in-frame clones and drops some. The data contain around 450,000 clones, about 88% of them singletons.

This clonotype was sampled from a person aged 18-65 years who received the Ad26.COV2.S COVID-19 vaccine or a placebo. The material sequenced was peripheral blood, taken in a trial of Ad26.COV2.S vaccine versus placebo. V gene TRBV5-1 combines with J gene TRBJ1-6; D ambiguous. The CDR3 protein is CASTVHSNSPLHF. The CDR3, as DNA: TGCGCCAGCACCGTGCACTCAAATTCACCCCTCCACTTT. Supplemented by reference TRBV5-1 and TRBJ1-6, the full variable domain reads KAGVTQTPRYLIKTRGQQVTLSCSPISGHRSVSWYQQTPGQGLQFLFEYFSETQRNKGNFPGRFSGRQFSNSRSEMNVSTLELGDSALYLCASTVHSNSPLHFGNGTRLTVT.